The 23 T cell receptor beta chains below all came from one sample that was sequenced in a study of technical replicates of blood from a few donors. Here immunoSEQ multiplex PCR was the method, and the copy in TCRdb shows in-frame clones only, minus some. The table lists more than 90,000 clones, approximately 96% of them singletons. Input material: T cells isolated from PBMCs. Source of these receptors: a human donor in good health.

The chain uses TRBV5-4 and TRBJ2-3, with 7 bases fitting TRBD2. There are 17 residues in the CDR3. V gave up 1 base and J gave up 4 bases; unmatched junction bases: 12. CDR1 and CDR2 from the germline V gene are SGHNT and YYREEE (reference sequence). CDR3 bases: TGTGCCAGCAGCTTGTTGGGGGGGGGAAGTAACTCAGATACGCAGTATTTT. It specifies CASSLLGGGSNSDTQYF.

The CDR3, as DNA: TGTGCCAGCAGCTCCAGACTAGCGAGATTGGGAGAGACCCAGTACTTC. It encodes CASSSRLARLGETQYF. This sequence joins TRBV5-5 and TRBJ2-5, with 8 bases fitting TRBD2. Trimming removed 3 bases from V and 4 bases from J; junction bases left unmatched: 11. This CDR3 spans 16 amino acids. Germline lookup yields CDR1 SGHKS and CDR2 YYEKEE (reference sequence).

The chain uses TRBV6-5 and TRBJ1-2; D remains ambiguous. The CDR3 runs to 14 residues. V was shortened by 2 bases and J by 4 bases, with 11 bases between the two germline ends. CDR1 and CDR2 (germline): MNHEY, SVGAGI. The CDR3 DNA is TGTGCCAGCAGTTACGACTCTGCAGCCTATGGCTACACCTTC. Protein product: CASSYDSAAYGYTF.

This chain uses TRBV5-1 with TRBJ2-1, with 9 bases identical to TRBD2. From germline, CDR1 is SGHRS and CDR2 YFSETQ. V was clipped by 4 bases and J by 4 bases; unmatched bases: 6. CDR3 length equals 15 residues. The CDR3 reads CASSATTSGYNEQFF. CDR3 DNA sequence: TGCGCCAGCAGCGCGACGACTAGCGGATACAATGAGCAGTTCTTC.

The chain combines TRBV6-1 with TRBJ1-2; TRBD1 is a possible D gene (6 bases). This CDR3 region has 14 residues. V lost 5 bases and J lost 0, with 10 bases in between. Looked up from germline, CDR1 is MNHNS and CDR2 is SASEGT. In nucleotides, the CDR3 is TGTGCCAGCAGTACCCACAGGGCTAACTATGGCTACACCTTC. Its protein is CASSTHRANYGYTF.

This sequence joins TRBV5-6 and TRBJ1-4; D not resolved. This CDR3 is 19 amino acids long. Germline CDR1 reads SGHDT; CDR2 reads YYEEEE. The V end lost 4 bases, the J end lost 7 bases, and 29 bases lay between the germline ends. The CDR3 is CASSTLRGWKSNGGEKLFF. CDR3 sequence (DNA): TGTGCCAGCAGCACCCTAAGAGGGTGGAAATCCAATGGCGGTGAAAAACTGTTTTTT.

The chain is built from TRBV4-1 and TRBJ2-3; D uncertain. The CDR3 extends over 14 amino acids. The V gene lost 0 bases and the J gene lost 0 bases, with 4 bases spanning the gap. Germline V lookup: CDR1 MGHRA, CDR2 YSYEKL. CDR3 sequence reads: CASSQDLSTDTQYF. CDR3 nucleotide sequence: TGCGCCAGCAGCCAAGACTTGAGCACAGATACGCAGTATTTT.

The rearrangement links TRBV5-1 to TRBJ2-7, with 9 nucleotides matching TRBD2. V lost 5 bases to trimming and J lost 0 bases; unmatched junction nucleotides: 3. This CDR3 region has 14 residues. Germline CDR1 SGHRS, CDR2 YFSETQ. The CDR3, as DNA: TGCGCCAGCAGGCAGACTAGCGGCTCCTACGAGCAGTACTTC. It codes for CASRQTSGSYEQYF.

On this clone itself: Its ends do not fully match the called genes, so a read error is possible. The rearrangement links TRBV6-5 to TRBJ1-2; D gene uncertain. Per germline, CDR1 MNHEY and CDR2 SVGAGI. The CDR3 covers 13 residues. This CDR3 reads CAGRLSSNYGYTF. The DNA of the CDR3 is TGTGCCGGCAGACTAAGTTCTAACTATGGCTACACCTTC.

This rearrangement joins TRBV28 to TRBJ2-2, with D uncertain. With 10 bases removed from V and 6 bases from J, the gap between germline ends came to 18 bases. Per the germline V gene, CDR1 is MDHEN and CDR2 is SYDVKM. CDR3 length equals 14 residues. CDR3 loop: CANTSISRAGELFF. The CDR3 nucleotides are TGTGCCAACACCTCAATATCCCGGGCCGGGGAGCTGTTTTTT. Filled out from reference TRBV28 and TRBJ2-2, the complete variable domain reads DVKVTQSSRYLVKRTGEKVFLECVQDMDHENMFWYRQDPGLGLRLIYFSYDVKMKEKGDIPEGYSVSREKKERFSLILESASTNQTSMYLCANTSISRAGELFFGEGSRLTVL.

This CDR3 is CASSIRLAGGYNEQFF. The DNA of the CDR3 is TGTGCCAGCAGCATTAGACTAGCGGGAGGATACAATGAGCAGTTCTTC. This chain connects TRBV5-6 to TRBJ2-1; 13 bases fit TRBD2. Trimming at V came to 4 bases and at J to 4 bases, leaving 5 bases not matched to a gene. Per the germline V gene, CDR1 is SGHDT and CDR2 is YYEEEE. The CDR3 totals 16 residues.

The rearrangement joins TRBV7-9 to TRBJ2-1; no definite D call. Between the trimmed V and J ends, which lost 5 bases and 8 bases, there was a span of 10 bases. Germline V gives CDR1 SEHNR, CDR2 FQNEAQ (reference sequence). The CDR3 loop spans 12 amino acids. CDR3 sequence (DNA): TGTGCCAGCAGCCCCAGAGAGGATGAGCAGTTCTTC. Translating it yields CASSPREDEQFF.

The J gene is TRBJ2-7, the V gene TRBV30; 12 nucleotides align to TRBD1. This CDR3 has 16 residues. Germline CDR1 reads GTSNPN; CDR2 reads SVGIG (reference sequence). J lost 7 bases, V lost 1 base, and 11 bases had no gene match. The DNA of the CDR3 is TGTGCCTGGAGTGAATACCCGGGACAGGGGGCTGGTGAGCAGTACTTC. Its translation: CAWSEYPGQGAGEQYF.

The chain couples TRBV30 to TRBJ1-5; 10 bases line up with TRBD1. Germline V gives CDR1 GTSNPN, CDR2 SVGIG (reference sequence). The CDR3 runs 15 residues. The J segment lost 2 bases and the V segment lost 2 bases, leaving 3 bases of the junction unmatched. In DNA, the CDR3 is TGTGCCTGGAGTCCCGGGACAGGGGGCAATCAGCCCCAGCATTTT. Translation: CAWSPGTGGNQPQHF. Supplemented by reference TRBV30 and TRBJ1-5, the full variable domain reads SQTIHQWPATLVQPVGSPLSLECTVEGTSNPNLYWYRQAAGRGLQLLFYSVGIGQISSEVPQNLSASRPQDRQFILSSKKLLLSDSGFYLCAWSPGTGGNQPQHFGDGTRLSIL.

The V call is TRBV6-5, the J call TRBJ2-5; TRBD2 might be the D (5 bases). The ends were cut back, 10 bases at V and 7 bases at J, with 16 bases in the middle. CDR3 length: 12 amino acids. Per the germline V gene, CDR1 is MNHEY and CDR2 is SVGAGI. The CDR3, as DNA: TGTGCCACTACAGAGGGTTCGGGGACCCAGTACTTC. Encoded protein: CATTEGSGTQYF.

Concerning this clone: Because the CDR3 is missing its conserved closing phenylalanine or tryptophan, this is likely a read error. It is unclear where the CDR3 begins or ends on the DNA, so no DNA is shown, and the CDR3 is as TCRdb lists it. V usage is TRBV7-9 and J usage is TRBJ1-2. A total of 9 residues make up the CDR3, ends included. Germline loops: CDR1 SEHNR, CDR2 FQNEAQ (reference sequence). The CDR3 sequence: CASSPGLTD.

The chain carries TRBV6-1 and TRBJ2-5, with TRBD2 identical over 8 bases. The CDR3 has 15 residues. Looked up from germline, CDR1 is MNHNS and CDR2 is SASEGT. The J segment lost 5 bases and the V segment lost 1 base, leaving 6 bases of the junction unmatched. The CDR3 DNA is TGTGCCAGCAGTGAAGGATCATCGGGGGGGGAGACCCAGTACTTC. Its protein product is CASSEGSSGGETQYF.

The chain links TRBV6-5 to TRBJ1-2; no reliable D call. The CDR3 runs to 13 residues. The V gene's germline CDR1 is MNHEY and CDR2 SVGAGI. Trimming stripped 3 bases from V and 3 bases from J, with 8 bases between. The CDR3 coding sequence is TGTGCCAGCAGTTATGACGGGGACTATGGCTACACCTTC. Translating it yields CASSYDGDYGYTF.

This clone was seen a few times. The chain combines TRBV19 with TRBJ2-7; the D is unclear. The CDR3 is made up of 13 amino acids. The germline CDR1 and CDR2 sequences are LNHDA and SQIVND (reference sequence). V was cut by 8 bases and J by 0 bases, with 11 bases left in between. The DNA for the CDR3 is TGTGCCAGTCGAGAGTTTGGCTCCTACGAGCAGTACTTC. This translates into CASREFGSYEQYF.

The V gene is TRBV11-3, the J gene TRBJ2-7; weak D call: TRBD1 (5 bases). CDR3 length equals 11 residues. V lost 5 bases and J lost 3, with 5 bases in between. CDR1 is SGHNT, CDR2 YENEEA, per germline. The CDR3, as DNA: TGTGCCAGCAGCGGACACTACGAGCAGTACTTC. It encodes CASSGHYEQYF.

In this sample, this clone turned up once. The chain is built from TRBV13 and TRBJ2-1; 10 nucleotides line up with TRBD1. Germline trimming cut 3 bases from V and 9 bases from J; bases unmatched to any gene: 8. This CDR3 is built from 15 residues. The germline gives CDR1 PRHDT, CDR2 FYEKMQ (reference sequence). CDR3 residues: CASSFGDRGSSEQFF. The CDR3 nucleotides are TGTGCCAGCAGCTTCGGGGACAGGGGTTCGTCTGAGCAGTTCTTC.

The rearrangement links TRBV12-2 to TRBJ2-1; the table names TRBD2, a call not compared with the DNA. TRBV12-2 constitutes a pseudogene. The CDR3 consists of 21 residues. The CDR3 DNA reads as TGTGCAAGTCGCCCACGTGGGGGACTAGCGGGAGAATTGGACACGGACAATGAGCAGTTCTTC. It yields the protein CASRPRGGLAGELDTDNEQFF.

The CDR3 here is CASSPTDRDDGYTF. The CDR3 DNA is TGCGCCAGCAGCCCGACCGACAGGGACGATGGCTACACCTTC. The J gene is TRBJ1-2, the V gene TRBV4-1; TRBD1 matches 7 bases. With V trimmed by 4 bases and J by 6 bases, 8 bases remained unmatched. CDR3 length: 14 amino acids. Germline loops: CDR1 MGHRA, CDR2 YSYEKL.